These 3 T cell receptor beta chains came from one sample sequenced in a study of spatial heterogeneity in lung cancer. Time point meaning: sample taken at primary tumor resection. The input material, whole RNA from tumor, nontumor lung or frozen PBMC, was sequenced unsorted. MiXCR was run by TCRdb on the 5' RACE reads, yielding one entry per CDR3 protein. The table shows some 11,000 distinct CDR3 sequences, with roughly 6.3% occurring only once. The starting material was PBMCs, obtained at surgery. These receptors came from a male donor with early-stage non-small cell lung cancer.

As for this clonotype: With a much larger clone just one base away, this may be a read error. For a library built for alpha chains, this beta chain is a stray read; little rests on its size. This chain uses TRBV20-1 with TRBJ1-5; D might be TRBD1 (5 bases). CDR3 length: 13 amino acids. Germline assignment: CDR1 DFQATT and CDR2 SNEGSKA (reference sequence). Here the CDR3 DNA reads TGCAGTGCTAGAGAAGGGGCGAGCCAGCCCCAGCGTTTT. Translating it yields CSAREGASQPQRF.

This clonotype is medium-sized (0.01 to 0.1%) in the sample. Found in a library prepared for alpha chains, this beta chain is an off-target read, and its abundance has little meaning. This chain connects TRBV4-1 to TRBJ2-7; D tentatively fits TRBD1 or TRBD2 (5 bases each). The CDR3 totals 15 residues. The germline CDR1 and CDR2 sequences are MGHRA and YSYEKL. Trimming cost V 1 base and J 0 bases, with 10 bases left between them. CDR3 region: CASSQGPGPSYEQYF. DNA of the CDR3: TGCGCCAGCAGCCAAGGCCCGGGACCCTCCTACGAGCAGTACTTC.

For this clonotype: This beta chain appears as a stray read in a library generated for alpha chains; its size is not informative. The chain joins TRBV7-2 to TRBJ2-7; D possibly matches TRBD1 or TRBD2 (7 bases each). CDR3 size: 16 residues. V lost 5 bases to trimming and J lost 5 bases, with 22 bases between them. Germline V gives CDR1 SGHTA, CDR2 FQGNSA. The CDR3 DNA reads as TGTGCCAGCAGCAATAGGCGCGGGGCAGGGGGGGACGAGCAGTACTTC. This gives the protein CASSNRRGAGGDEQYF.